This T cell receptor (beta chain) was retrieved from a study of T cell responses to AZD1222 COVID-19 vaccine. Study-level findings and limits: In a largely white British group with more females than males, clonal diversity was possibly underestimated.

The assay was immunoSEQ multiplex PCR, and TCRdb's table has in-frame clones only and misses some. The table has some 96,000 clones, 80% to 95% seen once; the top ten hold around 1.7%. Notes on this clone: Its target is unknown.

The germline V and J ends were trimmed by 7 bases and 2 bases, with 19 bases remaining between them. The CDR3 contains 15 residues. Germline V CDR1 and CDR2: DFQATT, SNEGSKA (reference sequence). The sequence came from an adult in good health. This chain joins TRBV20-1 and TRBJ2-3; a possible D gene is TRBD1 (7 bases). The sample consisted of peripheral blood, taken on day 0 of AZD1222 vaccination. The CDR3 spells CSVSAGQTITDTQYF. The CDR3 region has the DNA TGCAGTGTTAGTGCGGGACAGACGATCACAGATACGCAGTATTTT.